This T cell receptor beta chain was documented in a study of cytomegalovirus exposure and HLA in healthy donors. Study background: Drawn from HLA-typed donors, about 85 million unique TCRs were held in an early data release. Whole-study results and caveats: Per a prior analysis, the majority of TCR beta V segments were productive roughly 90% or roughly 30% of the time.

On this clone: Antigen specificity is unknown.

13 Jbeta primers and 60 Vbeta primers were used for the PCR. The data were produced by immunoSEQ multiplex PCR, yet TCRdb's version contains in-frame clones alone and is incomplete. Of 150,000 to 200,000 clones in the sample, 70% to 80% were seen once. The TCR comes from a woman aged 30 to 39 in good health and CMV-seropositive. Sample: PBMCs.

The CDR3 DNA reads TGCAGCGTTGATTCTCTGCGGACTGAAGCTTTCTTT. This sequence encodes CSVDSLRTEAFF. The rearrangement joins TRBV29-1 to TRBJ1-1; D not resolved. Germline V gene data show CDR1 as SQVTM and CDR2 as ANQGSEA. Trimming cost V 3 bases and J 5 bases, with 10 bases left between them. The CDR3 sequence is 12 residues long.